In this sample, the clone carrying this T cell receptor beta chain turned up a few times. Its antigen is undetermined. The data were obtained in a study of early T cells in non-severe SARS-CoV-2 infection. Across the study: It was bulk RNA from unsorted whole blood that was sequenced, and the chains were unpaired.

The CDR3 is made up of 14 amino acids. Trimming cost V 4 bases and J 7 bases, with 16 bases left between them. Germline V CDR1 and CDR2: SGHVS, FQNEAQ. Findings and caveats of the study: VDJdb matching skewed toward anti-spike CD8 responses, missing private and CD4 specificities.

Researchers attached unique molecular identifiers to individual cDNA molecules. TCRdb independently ran MiXCR on the 5' RACE reads; one entry per CDR3 protein. Altogether around 61,000 distinct CDR3 sequences are present, less than 14% being singletons, with the ten largest covering about 1.5%. The chain is built from TRBV7-8 and TRBJ1-1, with D possibly TRBD1 on 6 matching bases. This receptor was taken from an adult who was a healthcare worker with PCR-confirmed SARS-CoV-2 infection or an uninfected control (not recorded which). Input material: whole blood. The chain's CDR3 is CASSSPPGASEAFF. The DNA of the CDR3 is TGTGCCAGCAGCTCACCCCCGGGGGCGAGTGAAGCTTTCTTT.